A selection of T cell receptor beta chains follows, all from one sample in a study of cytomegalovirus exposure and HLA in healthy donors. The repertoire was sequenced with immunoSEQ multiplex PCR; TCRdb's copy has only in-frame clones and lacks some. This sample has roughly 280,000 clones, with around 66% found just once. Sequences were obtained from PBMCs. These receptors all come from a female donor in good health and CMV-seronegative. The CDR3 runs from the conserved cysteine through the conserved F or W. The D gene is left open where the match is weak. The size entry is marked missing in some rows and otherwise reads once, few, many or a size class.

v_call	d_call	j_call	clone_size	cdr3_nt	cdr3_aa
TRBV10-2	-	TRBJ2-7	-	TGCGCCAGCAGTGAGCTTTACGAGCAGTACTTC	CASSELYEQYF
TRBV27	-	TRBJ1-2	few	TGTGCCAGCAGTCCAACCGACAGCCCGCTTCGCTATGGCTACACCTTC	CASSPTDSPLRYGYTF
TRBV7-7	TRBD2	TRBJ2-1	-	TGTGCTAGCAGCTTATCCGTCGGGAGGGCCAATGAGCAGTTCTTC	CASSLSVGRANEQFF
TRBV27	TRBD2	TRBJ2-1	-	TGTGCCAGCAGTCCCACTAGCGGTTACAATGAGCAGTTCTTC	CASSPTSGYNEQFF
TRBV30	-	TRBJ1-1	-	TGTGCCTGGAGTGTATTGGCAGGGGCGATGAACACTGAAGCTTTCTTT	CAWSVLAGAMNTEAFF
TRBV28	TRBD1	TRBJ2-5	-	TGTGCCAGCCGGGTAGTTTACCCGGGACAGATCCAAGAGACCCAGTACTTC	CASRVVYPGQIQETQYF
TRBV10-3	TRBD1	TRBJ1-3	-	TGTGCCCTCCGAGGGACAGGGAGCTCTGGAAACACCATATATTTT	CALRGTGSSGNTIYF
TRBV27	TRBD1	TRBJ1-2	-	TGTGCCAGCAGTCCAGGGACAGGGGAATTTGGCTACACCTTC	CASSPGTGEFGYTF
TRBV2	TRBD1	TRBJ1-4	-	TGTGCCAGCAGCGCCACCAAAAACAGGGGTGGGCGTCATACTAATGAAAAACTGTTTTTT	CASSATKNRGGRHTNEKLFF
TRBV7-6	-	TRBJ1-1	-	TGTGCCAGCAGCTTACCGACAGAGAACACTGAAGCTTTCTTT	CASSLPTENTEAFF
TRBV5-6	TRBD1	TRBJ1-1	-	TGTGCCAGCAGCTTGGGGACAGGCCTCGAGAACACTGAAGCTTTCTTT	CASSLGTGLENTEAFF
TRBV7-9	TRBD2	TRBJ2-1	-	TGTTCCAGCATCCAAGACAGACTAGCGGGAGATGAGCAGTTCTTC	CSSIQDRLAGDEQFF
TRBV5-1	TRBD2	TRBJ2-7	few	TGCGCCAGCAGCCAAGGACTAGCAGACTACGAGCAGTACTTC	CASSQGLADYEQYF
TRBV19	TRBD2	TRBJ2-1	-	TGTGCCAGTTCCCACCTAGCGGGAATCAATGAGCAGTTCTTC	CASSHLAGINEQFF
TRBV2	-	TRBJ2-3	-	TGTGCCAGCAGTCAGGGGTACACAGATACGCAGTATTTT	CASSQGYTDTQYF
TRBV19	-	TRBJ2-1	-	TGTGCCAGTATATCCCCCGGCGGGCGACGAGGTGAGCAGTTCTTC	CASISPGGRRGEQFF
TRBV5-4	-	TRBJ2-7	few	TGTGCCAGCAGCTTCTGGAAACAAGGATATAGCCCACAGTACTTC	CASSFWKQGYSPQYF
TRBV11-3	-	TRBJ2-3	-	TGTGCCAGCAGCGTAAACGGGGATACGCAGTATTTT	CASSVNGDTQYF
TRBV7-3	-	TRBJ1-1	-	TGTGCCAGCAGCTTAGGAGTTTCTAACACTGAAGCTTTCTTT	CASSLGVSNTEAFF
TRBV19	-	TRBJ1-3	-	TGTGCCAGTAGGAAAACGTCAGCGGATTCTGGAAACACCATATATTTT	CASRKTSADSGNTIYF
TRBV5-4	-	TRBJ2-1	once	TGTGCCAGCAGCGTTACTAGTCATGCTTGGAATGAGCAGTTCTTC	CASSVTSHAWNEQFF
TRBV11-2	-	TRBJ2-7	-	TGTGCCAGCAGCTGGATTACAGGGGAGGAGTACTTC	CASSWITGEEYF
TRBV6-1	TRBD1	TRBJ1-4	-	TGTGCCAGCAGTGCCCGGACAGGGATTCGAGAAAAACTGTTTTTT	CASSARTGIREKLFF
TRBV2	-	TRBJ2-5	-	TGTGCCAGCAGTCCCAGAGCCCAGGGGTGGGAGACCCAGTACTTC	CASSPRAQGWETQYF
TRBV29-1	TRBD2	TRBJ2-1	-	TGCAGCGTTGCCCTAGCGGGGGCCTACAATGAGCAGTTCTTC	CSVALAGAYNEQFF
TRBV28	-	TRBJ1-1	-	TGTGCCAGCACCCTACGGGGGAACACTGAAGCTTTCTTT	CASTLRGNTEAFF
TRBV5-6	TRBD2	TRBJ2-3	-	TGTGCCAGCACCTCAGAGCGGGAGGGAGTAGATACGCAGTATTTT	CASTSEREGVDTQYF
TRBV7-8	TRBD2	TRBJ2-1	once	TGTGCCAGCAGCTTAAACCCGCGGCGGGGGGGACTCGCGGGCCACAATGAGCAGTTCTTC	CASSLNPRRGGLAGHNEQFF
TRBV9	-	TRBJ2-1	-	TGTGCCAGCAGCGTAGCTTCAGCGGTCAATGAGCAGTTCTTC	CASSVASAVNEQFF
TRBV11-2	-	TRBJ2-1	-	TGTGCCAGCAGCGGCGGACAGGGGGCTAGCGGGAGGAATGAGCAGTTCTTC	CASSGGQGASGRNEQFF
TRBV5-4	TRBD2	TRBJ2-3	-	TGTGCCAGCAGCCGGGGGGATATAACATGGAACACAGATACGCAGTATTTT	CASSRGDITWNTDTQYF
TRBV14	TRBD1	TRBJ2-7	-	TGTGCCAGCCGCGCTAATACAGGGGTGGCCGAGCAGTACTTC	CASRANTGVAEQYF
TRBV5-1	-	TRBJ2-1	-	TGCGCCAGCAGCTTGGTGGTGCAAGGGAGCGGTGAGCAGTTCTTC	CASSLVVQGSGEQFF